These T cell receptor beta chains were read from a single sample in a study of cytomegalovirus exposure and HLA in healthy donors. Sequencing was performed with immunoSEQ multiplex PCR; in TCRdb, only in-frame clones are kept and a portion is missing. The profile covers 95,000 to 150,000 clones, with 65% to 80% appearing a single time and 25% to 35% taken by the ten largest. The material sequenced was PBMCs. Receptors were obtained from a man aged 55 to 70 in good health and CMV-seropositive. The CDR3 runs from the conserved cysteine through the conserved F or W. D genes are given only for firm matches. The listing skips clone size in some rows; elsewhere it reads once, few, many or a size class.

size | J | V | D | CDR3 | DNA
once | TRBJ1-2 | TRBV10-3 | TRBD1 | CAITAGGINYGYTF | TGTGCCATCACCGCAGGGGGAATTAACTATGGCTACACCTTC
. | TRBJ1-5 | TRBV6-5 | . | CASSGVGGYQPQHF | TGTGCCAGCAGTGGGGTGGGGGGTTATCAGCCCCAGCATTTT
. | TRBJ2-3 | TRBV7-9 | . | CASSLGLGADTQYF | TGTGCCAGCAGCTTAGGCCTAGGGGCAGATACGCAGTATTTT
. | TRBJ1-2 | TRBV2 | . | CASSDGGLSYGYTF | TGTGCCAGCAGTGACGGTGGGCTTAGCTATGGCTACACCTTC
. | TRBJ2-2 | TRBV5-1 | TRBD2 | CASSPTSGGGTGELFF | TGCGCCAGCAGCCCTACTAGCGGGGGGGGCACCGGGGAGCTGTTTTTT
. | TRBJ1-1 | TRBV6-1 | TRBD1 | CASSDRGPGNTEAFF | TGTGCCAGCAGTGACAGGGGGCCGGGGAACACTGAAGCTTTCTTT
. | TRBJ2-1 | TRBV13 | . | CASSFSLGTLRYNEQFF | TGTGCCAGCAGCTTCAGCCTAGGGACTCTAAGATACAATGAGCAGTTCTTC
. | TRBJ1-2 | TRBV7-2 | TRBD1 | CASSQDGDRGLLAYTF | TGTGCCAGCAGCCAGGACGGGGACAGGGGCCTCCTCGCCTACACCTTC
. | TRBJ2-7 | TRBV29-1 | TRBD1 | CSVVVGQGAYEQYF | TGCAGCGTTGTTGTTGGACAGGGGGCCTACGAGCAGTACTTC
. | TRBJ2-3 | TRBV2 | . | CASSAFRQASTDTQYF | TGTGCCAGCAGTGCTTTCAGACAGGCGAGCACAGATACGCAGTATTTT
. | TRBJ2-7 | TRBV6-5 | TRBD1 | CASRRQGAYEQYF | TGTGCCAGCAGGAGACAGGGAGCCTACGAGCAGTACTTC
. | TRBJ2-3 | TRBV2 | TRBD2 | CASSDAGDGTDTQYF | TGTGCCAGCAGTGACGCGGGAGACGGCACAGATACGCAGTATTTT
. | TRBJ2-7 | TRBV27 | TRBD2 | CASSLSAGVYEQYF | TGTGCCAGCAGTTTATCAGCGGGAGTTTACGAGCAGTACTTC
. | TRBJ2-1 | TRBV5-1 | TRBD2 | CASSSASGAYNEQFF | TGCGCCAGCAGCTCAGCTAGCGGGGCCTACAATGAGCAGTTCTTC
few | TRBJ2-7 | TRBV7-9 | TRBD2 | CASSFTAGRGPYEQYF | TGTGCCAGCAGCTTCACAGCGGGACGAGGCCCCTACGAGCAGTACTTC
few | TRBJ1-1 | TRBV5-4 | . | CASSLGGSTEAFF | TGTGCCAGCAGCCTTGGGGGGAGCACTGAAGCTTTCTTT
. | TRBJ1-1 | TRBV11-1 | . | CASSSPRIGAFTEAFF | TGTGCCAGCAGCTCCCCAAGGATAGGGGCATTCACTGAAGCTTTCTTT
. | TRBJ1-5 | TRBV10-3 | . | CAISEWRDLTSNQPQHF | TGTGCCATCAGTGAGTGGAGGGATTTGACTAGCAATCAGCCCCAGCATTTT
once | TRBJ2-3 | TRBV5-6 | . | CASSFWGAGTDTQYF | TGTGCCAGCAGCTTTTGGGGCGCAGGTACAGATACGCAGTATTTT
once | TRBJ1-5 | TRBV5-8 | TRBD1 | CASSSGQGALNQPQHF | TGTGCCAGCAGCTCTGGACAGGGGGCTTTGAATCAGCCCCAGCATTTT
few | TRBJ2-7 | TRBV6-6 | TRBD2 | CASSYGLAGGNEQYF | TGTGCCAGCAGTTACGGTCTAGCGGGGGGTAACGAGCAGTACTTC
. | TRBJ2-5 | TRBV5-1 | . | CASSLAARGQETQYF | TGCGCCAGCAGCTTGGCGGCCAGGGGCCAAGAGACCCAGTACTTC
. | TRBJ1-1 | TRBV7-8 | . | CASSLSGPTEAFF | TGTGCCAGCAGCTTATCCGGTCCCACTGAAGCTTTCTTT
. | TRBJ2-1 | TRBV5-6 | TRBD1 | CASSPDRGQYNEQFF | TGTGCCAGCAGCCCCGACAGGGGGCAATACAATGAGCAGTTCTTC
. | TRBJ2-7 | TRBV11-3 | TRBD1 | CASSLETGVYEQYF | TGTGCCAGCAGCTTAGAGACAGGGGTCTACGAGCAGTACTTC
. | TRBJ1-2 | TRBV2 | . | CASPDRQGDYGYTF | TGTGCCAGCCCCGACAGGCAGGGCGACTATGGCTACACCTTC
. | TRBJ1-6 | TRBV28 | TRBD1 | CASWKRTGRPDSPLHF | TGTGCCAGCTGGAAACGGACAGGTCGGCCTGATTCACCCCTCCACTTT
. | TRBJ2-7 | TRBV29-1 | . | CSVVSYEQYF | TGCAGCGTTGTGTCATACGAGCAGTACTTC
. | TRBJ2-3 | TRBV11-2 | . | CASSLAGSTDTQYF | TGTGCCAGCAGCTTAGCGGGGAGCACAGATACGCAGTATTTT
. | TRBJ2-1 | TRBV7-2 | . | CASSVPPGEQFF | TGTGCCAGCAGCGTGCCACCGGGTGAGCAGTTCTTC
. | TRBJ2-7 | TRBV28 | . | CASSLSSGEEIYEQYF | TGTGCCAGCAGTTTATCATCTGGGGAGGAAATTTACGAGCAGTACTTC
. | TRBJ2-1 | TRBV29-1 | . | CSRGGWSEQFF | TGCAGTCGTGGGGGGTGGAGTGAGCAGTTCTTC
. | TRBJ2-5 | TRBV18 | TRBD2 | CASSPASGGYQETQYF | TGTGCCAGCTCACCCGCGTCGGGGGGGTACCAAGAGACCCAGTACTTC
. | TRBJ2-3 | TRBV13 | TRBD2 | CASSPPTSGRTDTQYF | TGTGCCAGCAGCCCACCGACTAGCGGGAGAACAGATACGCAGTATTTT
few | TRBJ2-7 | TRBV11-3 | . | CASSPGSGEQYF | TGTGCCAGCAGCCCCGGGTCCGGCGAGCAGTACTTC
. | TRBJ1-1 | TRBV28 | . | CASRRPGTSYPTEAFF | TGTGCCAGCAGACGGCCAGGAACGAGCTACCCCACTGAAGCTTTCTTT
. | TRBJ1-4 | TRBV2 | . | CASSEGGTPNEKLFF | TGTGCCAGCAGTGAAGGAGGAACGCCAAATGAAAAACTGTTTTTT
few | TRBJ1-1 | TRBV10-1 | TRBD1 | CASSPGTGGTEAFF | TGCGCCAGCAGTCCCGGGACAGGAGGCACTGAAGCTTTCTTT
. | TRBJ2-7 | TRBV18 | TRBD1 | CASSLDRGQYEQYF | TGTGCCAGCTCCCTTGACAGGGGGCAATACGAGCAGTACTTC
. | TRBJ2-1 | TRBV9 | TRBD2 | CASSVAGLAGSYNEQFF | TGTGCCAGCAGCGTAGCTGGACTAGCGGGCTCCTACAATGAGCAGTTCTTC
. | TRBJ1-2 | TRBV28 | . | CASSLSRRGYTF | TGTGCCAGCAGTTTATCCCGCAGAGGCTACACCTTC
. | TRBJ2-7 | TRBV2 | TRBD1 | CASRKDRESSYEQYF | TGTGCCAGCAGGAAGGACAGGGAGAGCTCCTACGAGCAGTACTTC
. | TRBJ1-2 | TRBV30 | . | CAGRQAAGYTF | TGTGCCGGGCGACAGGCGGCCGGCTACACCTTC
. | TRBJ2-3 | TRBV7-9 | TRBD2 | CASSLRGTSGRTDTQYF | TGTGCCAGCAGCTTAAGGGGGACTAGCGGGAGGACAGATACGCAGTATTTT
. | TRBJ2-2 | TRBV7-9 | . | CASSNYRGGGELFF | TGTGCCAGCAGCAACTACAGGGGGGGCGGGGAGCTGTTTTTT
few | TRBJ1-2 | TRBV7-9 | . | CASSLAGLGAEHYTF | TGTGCCAGCAGCTTAGCAGGGTTGGGGGCGGAACACTACACCTTC